This T cell receptor beta chain was identified in a study of blood T cell repertoires in COVID-19. Looking at the study overall: COVID-19 samples, acute and convalescent, were from the United States, Italy and Spain. Nucleic acid was either cDNA or gDNA, and it came from T cells, B-cell-depleted T cells, or PBMCs.

The CDR3 consists of 14 residues. The germline V gene encodes CDR1 MDHEN and CDR2 SYDVKM. The J segment lost 7 bases and the V segment lost 6 bases, leaving 6 bases of the junction unmatched. Methods used by the authors: Reference gene primer amplification in the assay estimated nucleated cell counts. Sequenced by immunoSEQ multiplex PCR; TCRdb stores in-frame clones only, minus some. For V, J and clone size, that table is used; D and trimming come from the DNA. Among 95,000 to 150,000 clones, about 80% were seen once, and the ten largest hold roughly 25%. Material for sequencing was peripheral blood. The chain combines TRBV28 with TRBJ1-6, with 7 positions matching TRBD1. This sequence originates from a human donor in a cohort sampled during active COVID-19. In nucleotides, the CDR3 is TGTGCCAGCAGGACCCGACAGGGAAATTCACCCCTCCACTTT. This sequence encodes CASRTRQGNSPLHF.